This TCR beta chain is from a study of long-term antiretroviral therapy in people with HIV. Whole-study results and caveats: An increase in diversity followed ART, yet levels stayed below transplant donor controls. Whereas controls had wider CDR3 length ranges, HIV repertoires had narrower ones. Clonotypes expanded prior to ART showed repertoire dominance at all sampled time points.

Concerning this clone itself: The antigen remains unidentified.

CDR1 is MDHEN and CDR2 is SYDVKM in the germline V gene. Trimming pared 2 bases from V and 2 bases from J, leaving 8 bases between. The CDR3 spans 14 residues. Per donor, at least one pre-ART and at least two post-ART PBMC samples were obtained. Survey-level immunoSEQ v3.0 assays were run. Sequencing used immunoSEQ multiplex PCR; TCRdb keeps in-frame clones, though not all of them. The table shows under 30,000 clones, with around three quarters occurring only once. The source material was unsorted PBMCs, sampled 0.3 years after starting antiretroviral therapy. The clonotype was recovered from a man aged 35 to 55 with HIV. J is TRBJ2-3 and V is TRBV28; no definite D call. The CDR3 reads CASSLIGNTDTQYF. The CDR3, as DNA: TGTGCCAGCAGTTTAATTGGTAACACAGATACGCAGTATTTT.